In its sample, the clone carrying this TCR beta chain was seen a few times. Antigen: not known. The sample is drawn from a study of blood T cells in healthy people across ages. Primers used in a second PCR of roughly 6 to 11 cycles were a sample-barcoded 5' primer and a J-beta primer mix. Per-sample output comprised a minimum of 3 million paired-end reads containing CDR3. Each CDR3 protein is one row after TCRdb ran MiXCR on the 5' RACE reads. The sample includes roughly 800,000 distinct CDR3 sequences, about 62% of them seen just once. Study-wide results and limits: When set beside aged donors, long-lived donors presented more naive CD4+ cells and higher diversity. Older individuals had lower TCR beta diversity per million T cells (the decline was roughly linear).

Germline V CDR1 and CDR2: SGHAT, FQDESV (reference sequence). This CDR3 is built from 13 residues. V was trimmed by 8 bases and J by 4 bases, leaving 13 bases between them. The sequenced material came from blood. The TCR sequence derives from a young man in good health. The chain has TRBV11-1 and TRBJ2-3; D perhaps matches TRBD2 (6 bases). Here the CDR3 reads CASSPPGADTQYF. The CDR3 DNA follows: TGTGCCAGCTCACCACCGGGGGCAGATACGCAGTATTTT.